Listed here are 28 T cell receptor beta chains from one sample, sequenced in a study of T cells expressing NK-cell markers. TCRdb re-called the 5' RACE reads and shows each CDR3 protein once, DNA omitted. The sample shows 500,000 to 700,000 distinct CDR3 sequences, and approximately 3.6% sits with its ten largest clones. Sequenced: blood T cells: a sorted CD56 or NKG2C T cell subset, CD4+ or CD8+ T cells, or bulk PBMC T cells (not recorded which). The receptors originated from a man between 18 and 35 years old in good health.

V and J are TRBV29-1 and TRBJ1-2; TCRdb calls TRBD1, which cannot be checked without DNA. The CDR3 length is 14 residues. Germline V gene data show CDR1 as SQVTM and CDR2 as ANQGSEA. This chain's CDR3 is CSVAPDREGYGYTF.

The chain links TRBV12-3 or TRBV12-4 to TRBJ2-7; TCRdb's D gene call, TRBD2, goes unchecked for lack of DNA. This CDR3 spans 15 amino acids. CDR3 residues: CASSSVDSGRGEQYF.

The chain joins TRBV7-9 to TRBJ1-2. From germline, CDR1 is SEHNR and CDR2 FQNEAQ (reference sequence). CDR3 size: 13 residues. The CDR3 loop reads CASNPQEGLGYTF. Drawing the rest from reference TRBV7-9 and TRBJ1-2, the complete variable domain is DTGVSQNPRHKITKRGQNVTFRCDPISEHNRLYWYRQTLGQGPEFLTYFQNEAQLEKSRLLSDRFSAERPKGSFSTLEIQRTEQGDSAMYLCASNPQEGLGYTFGSGTRLTVV.

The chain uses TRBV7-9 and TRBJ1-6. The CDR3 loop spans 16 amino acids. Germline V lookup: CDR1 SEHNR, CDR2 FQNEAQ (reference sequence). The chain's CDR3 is CASSVLTTSYNSPLHF. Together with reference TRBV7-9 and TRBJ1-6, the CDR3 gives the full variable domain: DTGVSQNPRHKITKRGQNVTFRCDPISEHNRLYWYRQTLGQGPEFLTYFQNEAQLEKSRLLSDRFSAERPKGSFSTLEIQRTEQGDSAMYLCASSVLTTSYNSPLHFGNGTRLTVT.

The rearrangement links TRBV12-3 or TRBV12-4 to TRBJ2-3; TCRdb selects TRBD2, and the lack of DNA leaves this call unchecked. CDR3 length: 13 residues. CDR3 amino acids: CATRTSGSYTQYF.

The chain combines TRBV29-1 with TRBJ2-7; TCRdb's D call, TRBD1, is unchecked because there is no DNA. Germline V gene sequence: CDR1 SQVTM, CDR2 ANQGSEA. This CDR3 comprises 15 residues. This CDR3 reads CSAKTRDGPSYEQYF.

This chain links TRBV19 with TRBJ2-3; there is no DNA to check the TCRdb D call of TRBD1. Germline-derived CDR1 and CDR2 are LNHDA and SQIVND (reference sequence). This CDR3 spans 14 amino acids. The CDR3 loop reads CASSMPGGLDTQYF.

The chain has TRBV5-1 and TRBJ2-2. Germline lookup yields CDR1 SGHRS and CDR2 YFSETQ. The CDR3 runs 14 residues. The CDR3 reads CASSGVLNTGELFF.

The CDR3 loop reads CASSPRNLQGAPKDEQYF. This rearrangement joins TRBV18 to TRBJ2-7; the TCRdb call, TRBD1, lacks DNA for checking. Germline CDR1 and CDR2: KGHSH and LQKENI. The CDR3 has 18 residues.

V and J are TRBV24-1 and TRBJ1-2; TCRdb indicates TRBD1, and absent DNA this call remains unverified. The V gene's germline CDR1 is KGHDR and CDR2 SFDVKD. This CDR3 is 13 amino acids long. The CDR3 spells CATSDPRGRGYTF.

This CDR3 reads CSARDQGFQNEQFF. The chain recombines TRBV20-1 with TRBJ2-1. This CDR3 has 14 residues. Germline-derived CDR1 and CDR2 are DFQATT and SNEGSKA (reference sequence).

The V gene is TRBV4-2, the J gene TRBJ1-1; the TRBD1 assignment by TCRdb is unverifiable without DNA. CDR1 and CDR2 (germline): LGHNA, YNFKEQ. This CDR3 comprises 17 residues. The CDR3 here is CASSQGAQGIANTEAFF.

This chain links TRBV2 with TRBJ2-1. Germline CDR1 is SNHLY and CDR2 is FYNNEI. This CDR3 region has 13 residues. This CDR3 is CASSDFRNNEQFF.

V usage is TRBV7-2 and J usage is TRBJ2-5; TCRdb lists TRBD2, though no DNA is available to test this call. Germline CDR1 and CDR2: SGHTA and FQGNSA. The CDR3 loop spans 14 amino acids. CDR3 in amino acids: CASSLGGLRQTQYF.

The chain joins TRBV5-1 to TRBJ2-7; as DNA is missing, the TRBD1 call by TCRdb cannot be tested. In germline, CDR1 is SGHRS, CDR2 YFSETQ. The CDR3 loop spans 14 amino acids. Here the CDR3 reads CASSLGDGAYEQYF.

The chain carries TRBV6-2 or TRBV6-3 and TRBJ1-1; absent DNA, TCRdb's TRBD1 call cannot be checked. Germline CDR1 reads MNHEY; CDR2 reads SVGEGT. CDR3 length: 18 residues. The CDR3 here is CASSYYGTGGVRDTEAFF.

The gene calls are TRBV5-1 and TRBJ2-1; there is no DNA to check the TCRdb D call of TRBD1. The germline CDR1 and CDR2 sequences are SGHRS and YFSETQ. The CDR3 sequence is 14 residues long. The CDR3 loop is CATAVGTGGDEQFF.

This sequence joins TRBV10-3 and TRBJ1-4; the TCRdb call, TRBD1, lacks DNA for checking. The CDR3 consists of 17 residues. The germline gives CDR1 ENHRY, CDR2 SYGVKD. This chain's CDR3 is CAISESRNRGRNEKLFF.

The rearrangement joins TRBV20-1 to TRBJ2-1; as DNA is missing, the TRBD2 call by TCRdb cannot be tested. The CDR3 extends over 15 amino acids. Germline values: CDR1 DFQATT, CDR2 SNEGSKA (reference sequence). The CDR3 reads CSARRAQGRLNEQFF.

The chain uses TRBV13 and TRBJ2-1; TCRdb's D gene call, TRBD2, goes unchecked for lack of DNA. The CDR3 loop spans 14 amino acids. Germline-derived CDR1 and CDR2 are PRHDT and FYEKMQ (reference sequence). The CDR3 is CASTAFRGPKEQFF.

The CDR3 is CASSLSGYDYEQYF. J is TRBJ2-7 and V is TRBV12-3 or TRBV12-4; as DNA is missing, the TRBD1 call by TCRdb cannot be tested. CDR3 size: 14 residues.

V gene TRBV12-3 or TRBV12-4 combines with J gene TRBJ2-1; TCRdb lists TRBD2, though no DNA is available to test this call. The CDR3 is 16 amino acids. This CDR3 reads CASSPGLGPPYNEQFF.

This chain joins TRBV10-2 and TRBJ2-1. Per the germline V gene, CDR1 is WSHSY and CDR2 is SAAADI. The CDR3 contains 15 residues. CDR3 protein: CASSEAGGSYNEQFF.

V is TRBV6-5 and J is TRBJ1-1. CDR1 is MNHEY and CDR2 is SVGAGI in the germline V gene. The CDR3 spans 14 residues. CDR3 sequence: CASSYGEADTEAFF.

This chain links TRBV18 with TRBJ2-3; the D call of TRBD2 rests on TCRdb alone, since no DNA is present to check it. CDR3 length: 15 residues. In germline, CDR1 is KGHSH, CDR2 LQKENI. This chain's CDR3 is CASSHYSGSTDTQYF.

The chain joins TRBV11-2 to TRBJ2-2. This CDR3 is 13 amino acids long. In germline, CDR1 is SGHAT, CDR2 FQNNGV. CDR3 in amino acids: CASSLRGMGELFF.

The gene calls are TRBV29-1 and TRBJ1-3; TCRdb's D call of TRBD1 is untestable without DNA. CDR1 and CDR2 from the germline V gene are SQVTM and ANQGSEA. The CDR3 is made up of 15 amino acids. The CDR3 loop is CSVVVRGNSGNTIYF.

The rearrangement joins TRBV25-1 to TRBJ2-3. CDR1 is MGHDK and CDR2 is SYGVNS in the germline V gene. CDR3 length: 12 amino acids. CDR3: CASSGYGDTQYF.